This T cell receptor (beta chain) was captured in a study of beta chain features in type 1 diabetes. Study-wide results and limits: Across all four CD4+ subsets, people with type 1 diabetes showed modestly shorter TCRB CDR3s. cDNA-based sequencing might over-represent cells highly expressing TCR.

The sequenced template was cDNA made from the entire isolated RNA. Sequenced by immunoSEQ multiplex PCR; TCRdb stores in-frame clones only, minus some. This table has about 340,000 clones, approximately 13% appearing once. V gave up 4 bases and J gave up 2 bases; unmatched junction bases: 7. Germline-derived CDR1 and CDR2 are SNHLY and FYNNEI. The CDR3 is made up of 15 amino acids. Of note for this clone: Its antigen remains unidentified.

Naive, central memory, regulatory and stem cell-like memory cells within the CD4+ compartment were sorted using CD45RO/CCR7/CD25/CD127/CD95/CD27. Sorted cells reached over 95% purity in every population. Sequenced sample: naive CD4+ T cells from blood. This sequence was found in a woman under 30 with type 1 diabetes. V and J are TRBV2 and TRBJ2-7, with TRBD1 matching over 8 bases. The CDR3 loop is CASSAAGTGAYEQYF. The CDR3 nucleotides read TGTGCCAGCAGTGCCGCCGGGACAGGCGCCTACGAGCAGTACTTC.